The T cell receptor (beta chain) under discussion was sequenced for a study of blood T cell repertoires in COVID-19. Study details: The analysed material was cDNA or gDNA that came from T cells, B-cell-depleted T cells, or PBMCs.

The sample holds one count of this clone. In the source study's methods: Researchers report that nucleated cell counts were estimated from reference gene primer amplification. Clones were read by immunoSEQ multiplex PCR, and TCRdb kept only the in-frame ones, dropping some. V, J and clone size are taken as reported in that table, and D and trimming were inferred from the DNA itself. The sample lists hundreds of thousands of clones; roughly 88% were seen once. Across fewer than 25 US areas, participants ranged in age from 18 to 89 years. Clinical history reported by participants formed the basis on which cohorts were assigned. Per germline, CDR1 KGHDR and CDR2 SFDVKD. The ends lost 4 bases at V and 6 bases at J; junction bases unmatched: 7. This CDR3 has 15 residues.

The TCR sequence derives from a middle-aged woman with acute COVID-19. The sequenced sample was PBMCs or T cells enriched from blood (not recorded which). The chain recombines TRBV24-1 with TRBJ1-5; TRBD1 agrees at 8 bases. The CDR3, as DNA: TGTGCCACCAGTGACCCCAGGACAGGGACTCAGCCCCAGCATTTT. Its translation is CATSDPRTGTQPQHF.